These 12 T cell receptor beta chains were all obtained from the same sample, sequenced in a study of T-cell reconstitution after alpha-beta-depleted transplantation in children. The TCRbeta library incorporated unique molecular identifiers. One entry per CDR3 protein, called by TCRdb with MiXCR from the PCR reads. Of roughly 300,000 distinct CDR3 sequences listed, more than 9% are singletons. This specimen consisted of PBMCs from the stem cell graft donor, obtained from the stem cell graft. These receptor sequences come from a human donor who donated a stem cell graft to a child with SCID.

The chain recombines TRBV2 with TRBJ2-2, with 15 positions matching TRBD2. This CDR3 has 15 residues. CDR1 SNHLY and CDR2 FYNNEI come from the germline V gene. V was pared by 7 bases and J by 6 bases, with 3 bases of the junction left unmatched. The CDR3 here is CASTGLAGGPGELFF. CDR3 in DNA: TGTGCCAGCACCGGACTAGCGGGGGGGCCCGGGGAGCTGTTTTTT.

Only a few counts were recorded for this clonotype. The CDR3 sequence: CASSVAAQGSREQYF. DNA for the CDR3: TGTGCCAGCAGCGTTGCAGCTCAGGGCAGTCGGGAGCAGTACTTC. The chain uses TRBV5-6 and TRBJ2-7, with D possibly being TRBD1 (5 bases). CDR3 size: 15 residues. Germline V CDR1 and CDR2: SGHDT, YYEEEE. Trimming cost V 4 bases and J 7 bases, with 21 bases left between them.

The chain carries TRBV5-1 and TRBJ2-5; D is ambiguous. In germline, CDR1 is SGHRS, CDR2 YFSETQ. The CDR3 spans 15 residues. V lost 4 bases to trimming and J lost 0 bases, with 13 bases between them. The CDR3 coding sequence is TGCGCCAGCAGCCTGGCCACTACGTACCAAGAGACCCAGTACTTC. Translating gives CASSLATTYQETQYF.

A remark on this clonotype: This sequence may be a read error, since a much larger clone differs from it by one base. The chain uses TRBV6-4 and TRBJ2-3, with D maybe TRBD1 (6 bases). This CDR3 spans 15 amino acids. CDR1 and CDR2 (germline): MRHNA, SNTAGT. The chain's CDR3 is CARSVTVGATDTQYF. The CDR3, as DNA: TGTGCCAGGAGTGTTACAGTGGGGGCCACAGATACGCAGTATTTT.

This clonotype was seen more than once but under ten times. The genes are TRBV27 and TRBJ2-7, with D unclear. V was shortened by 1 base and J by 2 bases, with 9 bases between the two germline ends. From germline, CDR1 is MNHEY and CDR2 SMNVEV (reference sequence). CDR3 size: 14 residues. CDR3 nucleotides: TGTGCCAGCAGTTTATTTCGGTTGGCCTACGAGCAGTACTTC. This encodes CASSLFRLAYEQYF.

The chain has TRBV12-3 or TRBV12-4 and TRBJ1-6; 7 bases line up with TRBD1. V lost 5 bases to trimming and J lost 7 bases; unmatched junction nucleotides: 5. The CDR3 totals 14 residues. The CDR3 loop is CASSPQDRNSPLHF. The CDR3, as DNA: TGTGCCAGCAGTCCTCAGGACAGGAATTCACCCCTCCACTTT.

V is TRBV3-1 and J is TRBJ2-3, with TRBD1 matching over 10 bases. With V trimmed by 4 bases and J by 6 bases, 16 bases remained unmatched. The V gene's germline CDR1 is LGHDT and CDR2 YNNKEL (reference sequence). The CDR3 runs 18 residues. The CDR3 region is CASSRRPGGQGTRDTQYF. In DNA form, the CDR3 reads TGTGCCAGCAGCCGCCGACCCGGGGGACAGGGGACTCGCGATACGCAGTATTTT.

The J gene is TRBJ2-5, the V gene TRBV5-1, with 7 bases fitting TRBD2. Germline CDR1 and CDR2: SGHRS and YFSETQ. CDR3 length: 15 amino acids. Losses at the gene ends were 1 base for V and 2 bases for J; bases not matched to a gene: 5. CDR3 in DNA: TGCGCCAGCAGCTTGCTTCCGGGGGGACAAGAGACCCAGTACTTC. Translating it yields CASSLLPGGQETQYF.

The chain carries TRBV5-6 and TRBJ2-7; D not certain. Germline values: CDR1 SGHDT, CDR2 YYEEEE. Trimming left V 3 bases short and J 3 bases short, with 13 bases between. CDR3 length equals 14 residues. This CDR3 is CASSYWYRDYEQYF. CDR3 sequence (DNA): TGTGCCAGCAGCTATTGGTACAGAGACTACGAGCAGTACTTC.

This clonotype has ten or more counts. The chain combines TRBV20-1 with TRBJ2-7; D might be TRBD1 or TRBD2, each matching 5 bases. V was cut by 3 bases and J by 0 bases, with 9 bases left in between. CDR1 and CDR2 from the germline V gene are DFQATT and SNEGSKA (reference sequence). The CDR3 runs 13 residues. In DNA form, the CDR3 reads TGCAGTGCTAGGGCAGGGAGCTCCTACGAGCAGTACTTC. Its translation is CSARAGSSYEQYF.

The chain carries TRBV7-8 and TRBJ2-7, with a weak D call TRBD1 (6 bases). Germline assignment: CDR1 SGHVS and CDR2 FQNEAQ. The CDR3 is made up of 15 amino acids. The ends were cut back, 1 base at V and 0 bases at J, with 10 bases in the middle. The CDR3 DNA follows: TGTGCCAGCAGCTTAGAGGACAGTCCCTCCTACGAGCAGTACTTC. This translates into CASSLEDSPSYEQYF.

Many counts were recorded for this clonotype. The chain uses TRBV5-5 and TRBJ2-2; the D gene is possibly TRBD2 (6 bases). The germline V gene has CDR1 SGHKS and CDR2 YYEKEE (reference sequence). The V end lost 0 bases, the J end lost 6 bases, and 9 bases lay between the germline ends. The CDR3 is made up of 14 amino acids. CDR3 nucleotides: TGTGCCAGCAGCTTGGCTGGGGAGGCCGGGGAGCTGTTTTTT. This encodes CASSLAGEAGELFF.